Listed below are T cell receptor beta chains from one sample, sequenced in a study of shared clonotypes between healthy human individuals. Libraries were prepared by immunoSEQ multiplex PCR; TCRdb keeps only in-frame clonotypes and omits some of them. The data contain 400,000 to 550,000 clones, 79% of them singletons. Sequencing was performed on PBMCs. Source of these receptors: a woman in her thirties or forties in good health. Some clones in this sample may be carry-over from other donors' samples. Each CDR3 is given without its conserved first and last residue.

J,V,length,CDR3
TRBJ1-2,TRBV28,13,ASSLFDRGRDGYT
TRBJ2-5,TRBV5-4,12,ASSLEAGDETQY
TRBJ1-6,TRBV30,13,AWSGRTAYNSPLH
TRBJ2-1,TRBV19,13,ASSEGVRRYNEQF
TRBJ2-3,TRBV15,16,ATSGGWASGTSTDTQY
TRBJ1-4,TRBV19,13,ASRTTRVANEKLF
TRBJ2-7,TRBV5-1,12,ASSLIAASYEQY
TRBJ1-2,TRBV4-1,18,ASSQGSLPWTGRSNYGYT
TRBJ2-7,TRBV28,11,ASYRGGVDEQY
TRBJ2-3,TRBV18,14,ASSPSAGRTTDTQY
TRBJ1-1,TRBV7-3,11,ASSQAGGTNSF
TRBJ2-6,TRBV27,14,ASSPGRQSGANVLT
TRBJ2-5,TRBV29-1,13,SVETGTGNQETQY
TRBJ2-4,TRBV7-9,10,ASCSKKNIQY
TRBJ2-5,TRBV6-5,12,ATRPPGGGQTQY
TRBJ2-7,TRBV15,18,ATSRDRDWGAGPHQYEQY
TRBJ1-1,TRBV14,11,ASSFNRDTEAF
TRBJ2-3,TRBV7-2,13,ASSLNSGKADTQY
TRBJ2-1,TRBV9,14,ASSGASGPQGDEQF
TRBJ2-5,TRBV15,14,ATSRDVARVRGTQY
TRBJ2-1,TRBV18,13,ASSPTPRRDNEQF
TRBJ2-3,TRBV23-1,16,ASSQSIRDRRPTDTQY
TRBJ2-7,TRBV27,13,ASSPSTSGSYEQY
TRBJ1-2,TRBV5-3,12,ARSSWRPSYGYT
TRBJ1-5,TRBV16,13,ASSQTTGVGQPQH
TRBJ2-3,TRBV7-9,11,ALPGTSTDTQY
TRBJ2-3,TRBV27,11,ASSFRQTDTQY
TRBJ1-1,TRBV5-1,13,ASHPRGTANTEAF
TRBJ1-2,TRBV28,9,ASSFANGYT
TRBJ2-7,TRBV6-6,12,ASLPRTGAYEQY
TRBJ2-2,TRBV27,12,ASSLGTGSGELF
TRBJ2-3,TRBV2,13,ASSELRDSTDTQY
TRBJ1-3,TRBV18,14,ASSPGEGASGNTIY
TRBJ2-5,TRBV2,11,ASSDEGWETQY
TRBJ2-1,TRBV10-2,12,ASSLAGDFNEQF
TRBJ2-5,TRBV13,13,ASSRRTSGIETQY
TRBJ2-2,TRBV9,17,ASSAGLVGDGRNTGELF
TRBJ1-2,TRBV7-8,11,ASSLVRGNGYT
TRBJ2-7,TRBV11-2,11,ASSFGQAYEQY
TRBJ2-2,TRBV11-2,12,ASSLDRAPGELF
TRBJ2-3,TRBV5-1,14,ASSLEGGAGTDTQY
TRBJ2-1,TRBV29-1,10,SVDPGGNEQF
TRBJ1-2,TRBV10-3,11,AISGSAELGYT
TRBJ2-2,TRBV9,14,ASSVAAAANTGELF
TRBJ1-3,TRBV30,12,AWSTGSSGNTIY
TRBJ2-3,TRBV19,12,ASGQGVGTDTQY